This T cell receptor beta chain was sequenced during a study of CDR3 diversity in severe acne. V was cut by 7 bases and J by 1 base, with 13 bases left in between. The V gene's germline CDR1 is SEHNR and CDR2 FQNEAQ (reference sequence). The CDR3 is 15 amino acids. A single record per CDR3 protein comes from TCRdb applying MiXCR to the PCR reads. The sample yields roughly 81,000 distinct CDR3 sequences, over 45% seen once. The genes are TRBV7-9 and TRBJ2-2; perhaps TRBD1 as D (5 bases). The receptor was isolated from a male donor in good health, serving as a control. Sequenced input: blood. CDR3 sequence (DNA): TGTGCCAGCAACCCGGGTCAGGGGAACACCGGGGAGCTGTTTTTT. Translation: CASNPGQGNTGELFF.